The rows below give T cell receptor beta chains drawn from one sample of a study of cytomegalovirus exposure and HLA in healthy donors. The protocol was immunoSEQ multiplex PCR, while the TCRdb copy is restricted to in-frame clones and leaves out a portion. The data contain 100,000 to 150,000 clones, roughly 94% of them singletons. Sequenced: PBMCs. The receptors stem from a woman aged 18-29 years in good health and CMV-seronegative. Each CDR3 is given with its conserved first and last residue. D genes are given only for firm matches. Rows may omit the clone size; those that give it use once, few, many or a size class.

TRBJ2-1 . TRBD2 TRBV15 TGTGCCACCAGCAGAGTAAGCGGGGGCAACAATGAGCAGTTCTTC CATSRVSGGNNEQFF
TRBJ2-1 . . TRBV4-2 TGTGCCAGCAGCCAAGACAGGATCTACAATGAGCAGTTCTTC CASSQDRIYNEQFF
TRBJ2-2 . . TRBV4-1 TGCGCCAGCAGCCAGCGGACACCGAACACCGGGGAGCTGTTTTTT CASSQRTPNTGELFF
TRBJ2-2 . TRBD2 TRBV19 TGTGCCAGTAACGGGGGGGACTTTAACACCGGGGAGCTGTTTTTT CASNGGDFNTGELFF
TRBJ2-7 . . TRBV5-1 TGCGCCAGCAGCTTGACGGGACTCGGCTACGAGCAGTACTTC CASSLTGLGYEQYF
TRBJ1-1 . . TRBV9 TGTGCCAGCAGCGCAGGGACTCTGAACACTGAAGCTTTCTTT CASSAGTLNTEAFF
TRBJ1-6 . TRBD1 TRBV2 TGTGCCAGCAGGACGGGACAGAGCATTAGACCCCTCCACTTT CASRTGQSIRPLHF
TRBJ2-1 . TRBD2 TRBV29-1 TGCAGCGGGGGACTAGCGGGAATCCGGGAGCAGTTCTTC CSGGLAGIREQFF
TRBJ1-2 . TRBD1 TRBV28 TGTGCCAGCAGTTTGATGGGGACAGGAGGATGGGGCTACACCTTC CASSLMGTGGWGYTF
TRBJ1-5 . . TRBV10-3 TGTGCCATCAGTGAGTCGGCAGGGTCCCCCTATAGCAATCAGCCCCAGCATTTT CAISESAGSPYSNQPQHF
TRBJ2-1 . . TRBV19 TGTGCCAGTAGTCCCCACCGATGGGGCTCTTACAATGAGCAGTTCTTC CASSPHRWGSYNEQFF
TRBJ2-7 . . TRBV10-3 TGTGCCATCAGGCGACAGGAACTCTACGAGCAGTACTTC CAIRRQELYEQYF
TRBJ2-7 . . TRBV5-4 TGTGCCAGCAGCTTGGGGAGGGGCAGCCCCTACGAGCAGTACTTC CASSLGRGSPYEQYF
TRBJ2-7 . TRBD1 TRBV5-1 TGCGCCAGCAGCTGGACAGGGGCGGACGAGCAGTACTTC CASSWTGADEQYF
TRBJ2-1 . TRBD1 TRBV28 TGTGCCAGCACCCTACCGGGACAGGTCTCCAATGAGCAGTTCTTC CASTLPGQVSNEQFF
TRBJ2-3 . . TRBV5-4 TGTGCCAGCAACCAACGGGGGACAGTAGATACGCAGTATTTT CASNQRGTVDTQYF
TRBJ1-1 . . TRBV2 TGTGCCAGCAGTGAAGCGCGAATGCAGAACACTGAAGCTTTCTTT CASSEARMQNTEAFF
TRBJ2-4 . TRBD2 TRBV6-4 TGTGCCAGCAGTGAAACCGCGGGAGCAAACATTCAGTACTTC CASSETAGANIQYF
TRBJ2-3 . TRBD1 TRBV4-1 TGCGCCAGCAGCCTCACCGGGACAGGGAGCCGGACAGATACGCAGTATTTT CASSLTGTGSRTDTQYF
TRBJ1-2 . . TRBV5-1 TGCGCCAGCAGCCCCACACAGGCAACCACTACCTATGGCTACACCTTC CASSPTQATTTYGYTF
TRBJ1-4 . . TRBV5-1 TGCGCCAGCAGGCGAGCCTACAGGTCAACTAATGAAAAACTGTTTTTT CASRRAYRSTNEKLFF
TRBJ2-5 . . TRBV5-4 TGTGCCAGCAGCTACTCCGGGGAGGAAGAGACCCAGTACTTC CASSYSGEEETQYF
TRBJ2-7 . TRBD1 TRBV2 TGTGCCAGCAGTGGCAACAGGGGCCACGAGCAGTACTTC CASSGNRGHEQYF
TRBJ2-3 . . TRBV11-2 TGTGCCAGCAGTGGAGTGGCCGGGAGCACAGATACGCAGTATTTT CASSGVAGSTDTQYF
TRBJ1-5 . . TRBV4-1 TGCGCCAGCAAGGACGCCGGGAGGGAAAATCAGCCCCAGCATTTT CASKDAGRENQPQHF
TRBJ1-2 . TRBD1 TRBV9 TGTGCCAGCAGCCCCGGGACAGATCCCTATGGCTACACCTTC CASSPGTDPYGYTF
TRBJ2-1 . TRBD2 TRBV4-1 TGCGCCAGCAGCCAAGAGCCCCTTAGCGGGGGGTTATATGAGCAGTTCTTC CASSQEPLSGGLYEQFF
TRBJ2-3 . TRBD2 TRBV2 TGTGCCAGCAGTACCCGACTAGCCAGCACAGATACGCAGTATTTT CASSTRLASTDTQYF
TRBJ2-1 . TRBD2 TRBV19 TGTGCCAGTAGGCAGCCGGGACTAGCTGCTCCTGAGCAGTTCTTC CASRQPGLAAPEQFF
TRBJ2-3 . . TRBV9 TGTGCCAGCAGCGCCCAAATACTTTCAGATACGCAGTATTTT CASSAQILSDTQYF
TRBJ2-7 . . TRBV25-1 TGTGCCAGCAGTGAACCCCCGGGGGAGCAGTACTTC CASSEPPGEQYF
TRBJ1-2 . . TRBV19 TGTGCCAGTAGTATAGACTGGAACACCAGGTATAGCTACACCTTC CASSIDWNTRYSYTF
TRBJ1-1 . TRBD1 TRBV6-1 TGTGCCAGCAGTGCCGGGACAGGGGGCAACACTGAAGCTTTCTTT CASSAGTGGNTEAFF
TRBJ1-5 once . TRBV7-3 TGTGCCAGCAGCTTAGATCAGAATCAGCCCCAGCATTTT CASSLDQNQPQHF
TRBJ1-5 once TRBD1 TRBV2 TGTGCCAGCAGTGAAGGGAGAGGGACAGGGAATCAGCCCCAGCATTTT CASSEGRGTGNQPQHF
TRBJ2-4 . . TRBV15 TGTGCCACCAGCCGACCCGCCGAACGGGGCATTCAGTACTTC CATSRPAERGIQYF
TRBJ2-7 . TRBD2 TRBV29-1 TGCAGCGTTGAGACTAGCGGGTACAGGTCAAACTACGAGCAGTACTTC CSVETSGYRSNYEQYF
TRBJ2-7 . . TRBV11-2 TGTGCCAGCAGCTTAATCCCCCTTGGGGGCGACAGCTACTACGAGCAGTACTTC CASSLIPLGGDSYYEQYF
TRBJ2-3 few . TRBV19 TGTGCCAGTAGTAAGAGGACAGCTAACGCAGATACGCAGTATTTT CASSKRTANADTQYF
TRBJ2-1 . TRBD2 TRBV27 TGTGCCAGCAGTGATTCTAGCGGTGAGCAGTTCTTC CASSDSSGEQFF
TRBJ2-1 . TRBD1 TRBV6-1 TGTGCCAGCAGGCCGACAGGGGAGTGGGACAATGAGCAGTTCTTC CASRPTGEWDNEQFF
TRBJ1-2 . TRBD1 TRBV6-5 TGTGCCAGCAGTAAACCGGGACAGGGATCAGGAGGCTACACCTTC CASSKPGQGSGGYTF
TRBJ2-7 . TRBD2 TRBV28 TGTGCCAGCAGTTTGGGACTAGCGGGCCTTAGCTCCTACGAGCAGTACTTC CASSLGLAGLSSYEQYF
TRBJ2-7 . TRBD2 TRBV5-1 TGCGCCAGCAGAAGGGGGGGGACTAGCGGCGCCTACGAGCAGTACTTC CASRRGGTSGAYEQYF
TRBJ2-2 . TRBD1 TRBV30 TGTGCCTGCTCACAGGGGGCCGGGGAGCTGTTTTTT CACSQGAGELFF
TRBJ2-6 . . TRBV4-1 TGCGCCAGCAACAGCGGCAGGTTGAGCTCTGGGGCCAACGTCCTGACTTTC CASNSGRLSSGANVLTF
TRBJ1-1 . . TRBV10-1 TGCGCCAGCAGTGATGCACAATACACTGAAGCTTTCTTT CASSDAQYTEAFF
TRBJ2-2 . . TRBV30 TGTGCCTGGAGGAGGACGGGAAACACCGGGGAGCTGTTTTTT CAWRRTGNTGELFF
TRBJ2-1 . . TRBV7-9 TGTGCCAGCAGCTTTGAACTGATCCATGAGCAGTTCTTC CASSFELIHEQFF
TRBJ2-1 . . TRBV7-9 TGTGCCAGCAGCCCATCCGAGATCGTCGGAGTCAAAGAGCAGTTCTTC CASSPSEIVGVKEQFF
TRBJ2-2 once TRBD2 TRBV5-1 TGCGCCAGCAGCCTTCGGCCAGCGGGACCGTCCACCGGGGAGCTGTTTTTT CASSLRPAGPSTGELFF
TRBJ2-7 . TRBD2 TRBV7-9 TGTGCCAGCACCGGAGCGGGAGTGGCCTACGAGCAGTACTTC CASTGAGVAYEQYF
TRBJ1-3 . . TRBV29-1 TGCAGCGTTGAATCGGGAGACGCTGGAAACACCATATATTTT CSVESGDAGNTIYF